A single sample gave rise to the 21 T cell receptor beta chains below, sequenced in a study of T cells after yellow fever vaccination. TCRdb re-called the 5' RACE reads with MiXCR, one entry per CDR3 protein. The sample contains hundreds of thousands of distinct CDR3 sequences, roughly 12% of which appear only once. The source material was PBMCs, sampled on the day of the yellow fever booster vaccination. These TCRs come from a young man who received the YFV17D yellow fever vaccine.

The CDR3 DNA reads TGTGCCAGCAGACCCCGGGACATTAATGAAAAACTGTTTTTT. Amino acids: CASRPRDINEKLFF. The chain joins TRBV6-1 to TRBJ1-4, with D perhaps TRBD1 (6 bases). This CDR3 spans 14 amino acids. V shed 6 bases and J shed 4 bases, with 12 bases lying between them. Germline values: CDR1 MNHNS, CDR2 SASEGT.

The chain recombines TRBV12-5 with TRBJ1-1; tentatively, D is TRBD1 (5 bases). The CDR3 runs 12 residues. The germline V gene has CDR1 LGHNT and CDR2 FRNRAP. V was shortened by 5 bases and J by 8 bases, with 12 bases between the two germline ends. CDR3 sequence (DNA): TGTGCTAGTGGTACGGGACTCGGCGAAGCTTTCTTT. Protein: CASGTGLGEAFF.

This clonotype was picked up many times. The J gene is TRBJ2-3, the V gene TRBV20-1; D not resolved. This CDR3 has 13 amino acids. CDR1 is DFQATT and CDR2 is SNEGSKA in the germline V gene (reference sequence). V was cut by 3 bases and J by 4 bases, with 11 bases left in between. CDR3 protein: CSASKLPADTQYF. The CDR3, as DNA: TGCAGTGCTAGTAAGCTCCCGGCAGATACGCAGTATTTT.

V gene TRBV6-1 combines with J gene TRBJ2-1; unclear D gene. The germline gives CDR1 MNHNS, CDR2 SASEGT. The CDR3 is made up of 15 amino acids. V was cut by 6 bases and J by 0 bases, with 12 bases left in between. CDR3 region: CASSPDLSSYNEQFF. CDR3 nucleotides: TGTGCCAGCAGCCCCGACCTAAGCTCCTACAATGAGCAGTTCTTC.

The CDR3 protein is CSVRSGHTDTQYF. CDR3 coding DNA: TGCAGCGTTCGTAGCGGACACACAGATACGCAGTATTTT. The chain uses TRBV29-1 and TRBJ2-3, with D possibly TRBD2 on 6 matching bases. The germline gives CDR1 SQVTM, CDR2 ANQGSEA. V was pared by 5 bases and J by 2 bases, with 11 bases between. This CDR3 contains 13 residues.

This chain links TRBV4-2 with TRBJ2-4; 7 bases match TRBD2. V dropped 5 bases and J dropped 6; count of bases not matched to a gene: 4. The CDR3 length is 13 residues. Germline CDR1 and CDR2: LGHNA and YNFKEQ. CDR3 nucleotide sequence: TGTGCCAGCAGCATAGTAGCGGGAAACATTCAGTACTTC. It yields the protein CASSIVAGNIQYF.

This clonotype appeared a few times. V is TRBV4-2 and J is TRBJ2-3; TRBD2 aligns across 8 bases. V was clipped by 1 base and J by 4 bases; unmatched bases: 4. In germline, CDR1 is LGHNA, CDR2 YNFKEQ. CDR3 length equals 15 residues. The CDR3 bases are TGTGCCAGCAGCCAAGGGACTAGCCGGGCAGATACGCAGTATTTT. Amino acids: CASSQGTSRADTQYF.

Many counts were recorded for this clonotype. The rearrangement uses TRBV4-3 and TRBJ2-2; 7 positions match TRBD1. V trimming: 3 bases; J trimming: 8 bases; junction bases outside the gene matches: 9. The CDR3 length is 15 residues. CDR1 LGHNA and CDR2 YSLEER come from the germline V gene. CDR3 sequence reads: CASSQPDRDAGELFF. CDR3 coding DNA: TGCGCCAGCAGCCAGCCAGACAGGGACGCTGGGGAGCTGTTTTTT.

V is TRBV10-3 and J is TRBJ1-2, with D unresolved. The V gene's germline CDR1 is ENHRY and CDR2 SYGVKD. The V end was cut by 6 bases, the J end by 3 bases, with 14 bases between. The length of the CDR3 is 14 residues. The CDR3 here is CAIRDFMDDYGYTF. As DNA, the CDR3 is TGTGCCATCAGGGATTTTATGGACGACTATGGCTACACCTTC.

The rearrangement links TRBV5-1 to TRBJ2-7; the D gene is possibly TRBD2 (5 bases). The CDR3 is 18 residues long. From germline, CDR1 is SGHRS and CDR2 YFSETQ. V shed 2 bases and J shed 7 bases, with 28 bases lying between them. CDR3 coding DNA: TGCGCCAGCAGCTTCCTTTCGGGGAGTACGACATTACGATCGGAGCAGTACTTC. Protein product: CASSFLSGSTTLRSEQYF.

V and J are TRBV19 and TRBJ2-1; tentative D call: TRBD2 (5 bases). Trimming shortened V by 3 bases and J by 4 bases, and 16 bases separated the two germline ends. Germline V lookup: CDR1 LNHDA, CDR2 SQIVND (reference sequence). The CDR3 has 16 amino acids. The DNA of the CDR3 is TGTGCCAGTAGTATCGAAACTAGAGCCTTTTACAATGAGCAGTTCTTC. Amino acid sequence: CASSIETRAFYNEQFF.

The chain is built from TRBV12-3 or TRBV12-4 and TRBJ2-7, with D perhaps TRBD1 or TRBD2 (5 bases each). This CDR3 is 12 amino acids long. V lost 6 bases to trimming and J lost 11 bases, with 17 bases between them. In DNA form, the CDR3 reads TGTGCCAGCAGCCAGGACGTAGGGGAGAAGTACTTC. Protein: CASSQDVGEKYF.

The V and J genes are TRBV6-2 or TRBV6-3 and TRBJ2-7; 11 positions match TRBD2. The junction had 11 bases not matched to a gene; V was cut back by 5 bases and J by 5 bases. Germline assignment: CDR1 MNHEY and CDR2 SVGEGT. The CDR3 has 16 amino acids. For the CDR3, the DNA is TGTGCCAGCAGTAAACCCCTGACTAGCGGGACCCACGAGCAGTACTTC. This sequence encodes CASSKPLTSGTHEQYF.

The J gene is TRBJ1-2, the V gene TRBV7-9; D is perhaps TRBD1 (6 bases). V lost 5 bases to trimming and J lost 4 bases, with 14 bases between them. CDR3 length equals 14 residues. CDR1 and CDR2 from the germline V gene are SEHNR and FQNEAQ (reference sequence). CDR3 region: CASSPGVGGYGYTF. DNA for the CDR3: TGTGCCAGCAGCCCAGGGGTTGGAGGCTATGGCTACACCTTC.

This clonotype was counted only a few times. The gene calls are TRBV20-1 and TRBJ2-1, with TRBD1 matching 9 bases. J gave up 8 bases and V 5 bases, and 10 bases lay outside the gene matches. CDR3 size: 14 residues. Per germline, CDR1 DFQATT and CDR2 SNEGSKA (reference sequence). As DNA, the CDR3 is TGCAGTGCTTTCACCGGGACAGGGCAGGATGAGCAGTTCTTC. Protein sequence: CSAFTGTGQDEQFF.

This clonotype has a handful of counts. The V and J genes are TRBV27 and TRBJ1-2; tentative D call: TRBD1 (6 bases). This CDR3 contains 13 residues. Germline V CDR1 and CDR2: MNHEY, SMNVEV (reference sequence). V lost 4 bases and J 4 bases, leaving 10 bases between the germline ends. For the CDR3, the DNA is TGTGCCAGCAGTTCCGGGGGCCGCTATGGCTACACCTTC. Its protein product is CASSSGGRYGYTF.

This clonotype was seen only a few times. The chain joins TRBV29-1 to TRBJ2-7, with D unresolved. Per the germline V gene, CDR1 is SQVTM and CDR2 is ANQGSEA. V lost 5 bases and J lost 3, with 5 bases in between. The CDR3 has 10 amino acids. The CDR3 is CSVYLYEQYF. In DNA form, the CDR3 reads TGCAGCGTTTATCTCTACGAGCAGTACTTC.

This clonotype was seen more than once but under ten times. This chain connects TRBV14 to TRBJ2-7; the match to TRBD2 covers 10 bases. Germline assignment: CDR1 SGHDN and CDR2 FVKESK. The V and J ends lost 2 bases and 2 bases, in that order; junction bases with no gene match: 3. CDR3 length: 15 amino acids. The CDR3 coding sequence is TGTGCCAGCAGCCAAATAGGACTAGCGGCCTACGAGCAGTACTTC. Its protein product is CASSQIGLAAYEQYF.

This clonotype was picked up a small number of times. The V call is TRBV24-1, the J call TRBJ2-2; 8 bases are shared with TRBD1. Germline assignment: CDR1 KGHDR and CDR2 SFDVKD. The CDR3 covers 17 residues. The V and J ends lost 2 bases and 4 bases, in that order; junction bases with no gene match: 8. CDR3 sequence: CATSDWSGQGGTGELFF. The CDR3, as DNA: TGTGCCACCAGTGATTGGTCAGGACAGGGCGGCACCGGGGAGCTGTTTTTT.

The chain joins TRBV5-6 to TRBJ2-7; D ambiguous. The germline V gene encodes CDR1 SGHDT and CDR2 YYEEEE. The CDR3 has 14 amino acids. Deletions cut 4 bases from V and 2 bases from J, with 13 bases between. This CDR3 reads CASSPDPFPYEQYF. The CDR3 DNA follows: TGTGCCAGCAGCCCGGACCCGTTTCCCTACGAGCAGTACTTC. The full variable domain, its missing parts supplied by reference TRBV5-6 and TRBJ2-7, is DAGVTQSPTHLIKTRGQQVTLRCSPKSGHDTVSWYQQALGQGPQFIFQYYEEEERQRGNFPDRFSGHQFPNYSSELNVNALLLGDSALYLCASSPDPFPYEQYFGPGTRLTVT.

This chain links TRBV12-3 or TRBV12-4 with TRBJ2-7; D ambiguous. Trimming left V 6 bases short and J 7 bases short, with 13 bases between. This CDR3 has 12 amino acids. Here the CDR3 DNA reads TGTGCCAGCAGCCTAATCGCTTGGGAGCAGTACTTC. It yields the protein CASSLIAWEQYF.